This TCR beta chain was recovered during a study of cytomegalovirus exposure and HLA in healthy donors. Profiling relied on immunoSEQ multiplex PCR, and the TCRdb table lists in-frame clones only, not all of them. Here the sample spans some 150,000 clones, around 89% being singletons. Trimming took off 2 bases at V and 4 bases at J, with 14 bases between the two ends. The CDR3 totals 15 residues. The germline V gene has CDR1 MNHNS and CDR2 SASEGT. The donors were members of the roughly 120-subject validation cohort (separate from the approximately 730-subject first cohort). The chain couples TRBV6-1 to TRBJ1-2, with a weak D call TRBD1 (5 bases). What was sequenced was PBMCs. The source of this sequence is a young man in good health and CMV-seronegative. CDR3 amino acids: CASSEFGGAGYGYTF. DNA for the CDR3: TGTGCCAGCAGTGAATTCGGGGGAGCCGGCTATGGCTACACCTTC.